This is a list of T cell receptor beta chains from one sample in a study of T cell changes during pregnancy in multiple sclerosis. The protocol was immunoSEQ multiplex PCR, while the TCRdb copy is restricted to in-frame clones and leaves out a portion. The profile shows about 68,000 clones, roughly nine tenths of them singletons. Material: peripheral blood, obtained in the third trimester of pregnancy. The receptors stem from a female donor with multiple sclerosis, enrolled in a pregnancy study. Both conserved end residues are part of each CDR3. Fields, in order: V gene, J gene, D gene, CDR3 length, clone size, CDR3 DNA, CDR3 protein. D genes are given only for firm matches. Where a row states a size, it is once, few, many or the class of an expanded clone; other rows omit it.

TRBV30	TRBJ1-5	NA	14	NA	TGTGCCTGGAGTGTACCCCGGGAGAGTCAGCCCCAGCATTTT	CAWSVPRESQPQHF
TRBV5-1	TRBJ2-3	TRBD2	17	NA	TGCGCCAGCAGCTTGGCCGCTAGCGGGGGTACCACAGATACGCAGTATTTT	CASSLAASGGTTDTQYF
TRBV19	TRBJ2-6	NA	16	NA	TGTGCCAGTAGTACACGGACAAACCCTGGGGCCAACGTCCTGACTTTC	CASSTRTNPGANVLTF
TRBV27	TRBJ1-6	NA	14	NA	TGTGCCAGCTCAAGGGGAAAGGATAATTCACCCCTCCACTTT	CASSRGKDNSPLHF
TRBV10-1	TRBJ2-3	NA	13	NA	TGCGCCAGCAGTGACTCTGGGCAGGATACGCAGTATTTT	CASSDSGQDTQYF
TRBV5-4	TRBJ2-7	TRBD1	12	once	TGTGCCAGCAGCTGGGACAGGGTCGAGCAGTACTTC	CASSWDRVEQYF
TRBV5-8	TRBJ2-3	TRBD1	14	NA	TGTGCCAGTAAGACAGGGGTGAGCACAGATACGCAGTATTTT	CASKTGVSTDTQYF
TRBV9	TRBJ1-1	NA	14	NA	TGTGCCAGCAGCGCAGTGGGCAAGTACACTGAAGCTTTCTTT	CASSAVGKYTEAFF
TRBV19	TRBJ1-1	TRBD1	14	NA	TGTGCCAGTATTCGCCGGGGACAGGGGGAGATAGCTTTCTTT	CASIRRGQGEIAFF
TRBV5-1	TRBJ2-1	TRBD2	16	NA	TGCGCCAGCAGCTTGGGACTAGCGGGAGAGGTAGGGGAGCAGTTCTTC	CASSLGLAGEVGEQFF
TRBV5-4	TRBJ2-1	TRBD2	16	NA	TGTGCCAGCAGACTTGGAGCGGGGACGTCCTACAATGAGCAGTTCTTC	CASRLGAGTSYNEQFF
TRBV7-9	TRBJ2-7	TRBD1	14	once	TGTGCCAGCAGCCATGACAGGGATGTACACGAGCAGTACTTC	CASSHDRDVHEQYF
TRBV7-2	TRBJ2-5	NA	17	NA	TGTGCCAGCAGCTTAGCGGGGACGCGGGGCACCTCGGAGACCCAGTACTTC	CASSLAGTRGTSETQYF
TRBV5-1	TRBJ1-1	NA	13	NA	TGCGCCAGCAGCTTAACAGGGCCCACTGAAGCTTTCTTT	CASSLTGPTEAFF
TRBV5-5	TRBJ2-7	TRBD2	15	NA	TGTGCCAGCAGCCTAGGACTAGCGAGTATCTACGAGCAGTACTTC	CASSLGLASIYEQYF
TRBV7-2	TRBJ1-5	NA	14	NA	TGTGCCAGCAGCTTAGAAATGGGCCCTCAGCCCCAGCATTTT	CASSLEMGPQPQHF
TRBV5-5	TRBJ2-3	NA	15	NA	TGTGCCAGCAGCTTCACCCGGTCTAGCACAGATACGCAGTATTTT	CASSFTRSSTDTQYF
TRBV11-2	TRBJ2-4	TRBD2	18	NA	TGTGCCAGCAGCTTGGGCGGGAGGGCCGACGTAGCCAAAAACATTCAGTACTTC	CASSLGGRADVAKNIQYF
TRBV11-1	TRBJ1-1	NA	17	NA	TGTGCCAGCAGCTTAGGATTCGAACGAGCCATGAACACTGAAGCTTTCTTT	CASSLGFERAMNTEAFF
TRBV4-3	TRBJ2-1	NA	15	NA	TGCGCCAGCAGCCTCGTTTCGGTCCGGGTCACTGAGCAGTTCTTC	CASSLVSVRVTEQFF
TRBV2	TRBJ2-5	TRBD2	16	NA	TGTGCCAGCAGTGAGAGGGGTCTAGCGGGCCAAGAGACCCAGTACTTC	CASSERGLAGQETQYF
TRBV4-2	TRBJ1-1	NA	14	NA	TGTGCCAGCAGCCAATTTGGGTCCGGGACTGAAGCTTTCTTT	CASSQFGSGTEAFF
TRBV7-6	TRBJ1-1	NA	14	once	TGTGCCAGCAGCCGGGATCAGATGAACACTGAAGCTTTCTTT	CASSRDQMNTEAFF